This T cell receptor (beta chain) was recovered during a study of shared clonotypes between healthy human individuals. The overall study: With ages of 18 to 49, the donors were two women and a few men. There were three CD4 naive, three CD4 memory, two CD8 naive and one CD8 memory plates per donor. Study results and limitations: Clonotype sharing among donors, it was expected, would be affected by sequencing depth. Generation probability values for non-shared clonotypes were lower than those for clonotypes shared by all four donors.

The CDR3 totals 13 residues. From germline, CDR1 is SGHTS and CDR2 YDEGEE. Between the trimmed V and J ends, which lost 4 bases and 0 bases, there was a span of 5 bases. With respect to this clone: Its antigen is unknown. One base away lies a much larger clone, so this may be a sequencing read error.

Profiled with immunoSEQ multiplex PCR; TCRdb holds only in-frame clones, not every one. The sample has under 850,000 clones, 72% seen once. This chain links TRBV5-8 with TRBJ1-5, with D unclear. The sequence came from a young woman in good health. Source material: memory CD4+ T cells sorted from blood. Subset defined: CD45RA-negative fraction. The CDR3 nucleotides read TGTGCCAGCAGCACCTATAGCAATCAGCCCCAGCATTTT. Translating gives CASSTYSNQPQHF. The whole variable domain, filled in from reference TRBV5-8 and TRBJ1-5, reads EAGVTQSPTHLIKTRGQQATLRCSPISGHTSVYWYQQALGLGLQFLLWYDEGEERNRGNFPPRFSGRQFPNYSSELNVNALELEDSALYLCASSTYSNQPQHFGDGTRLSIL.